This note documents a single T cell receptor (beta chain) sequence. The germline gives CDR1 SGDLS, CDR2 YYNGEE. This CDR3 is built from 16 residues. The ends lost 5 bases at V and 5 bases at J; junction bases unmatched: 11. This record comes from a study of OX40 agonist ivuxolimab in advanced cancers. Study-level information: Of the patients, three showed partial responses, one with hepatocellular carcinoma and two with cutaneous melanoma.

Systemic immunosuppression or a history of autoimmune disease excluded patients. Measured with immunoSEQ multiplex PCR; TCRdb has only the in-frame clones, and not every one. The sample has 35,000 to 40,000 clones, roughly 82% seen once. The source material was CD4+ or CD8+ T cells sorted from blood, sampled in a trial of the OX40 agonist ivuxolimab. This TCR was sampled from an adult with an advanced solid tumor such as melanoma, head and neck, liver or kidney cancer. This chain uses TRBV9 with TRBJ1-5, with 9 bases aligning to TRBD1. The CDR3 DNA sequence: TGTGCCAGCAGTAGTAGTGGGGACAGGGCGGATCAGCCCCAGCATTTT. Encoded protein: CASSSSGDRADQPQHF. The whole variable domain, filled in from reference TRBV9 and TRBJ1-5, reads DSGVTQTPKHLITATGQRVTLRCSPRSGDLSVYWYQQSLDQGLQFLIQYYNGEERAKGNILERFSAQQFPDLHSELNLSSLELGDSALYFCASSSSGDRADQPQHFGDGTRLSIL.